The 18 T cell receptor beta chains presented below share a single source sample, sequenced in a study of T-cell reconstitution after alpha-beta-depleted transplantation in children. Unique molecular identifiers were used in preparing the TCRbeta library. TCRdb processed the PCR reads anew with MiXCR; each CDR3 protein has one entry. Found here are 500,000 to 750,000 distinct CDR3 sequences, 10% to 15% of them singletons; the top ten hold around 2.2%. Sequences were derived from PBMCs, mostly from graft donor cells, sampled 360 days after TCRalphabeta/CD19-depleted stem cell transplant. These receptors were obtained from a male patient between 10 and 17 years old who had a stem cell transplant for acute myeloid leukemia, so the T cells may come from the graft donor.

This clonotype was observed a few times. The J gene is TRBJ2-3, the V gene TRBV29-1; either TRBD1 or TRBD2 may supply D (5 bases each). The CDR3 is 13 amino acids. V was pared by 3 bases and J by 3 bases, with 10 bases between. The germline CDR1 and CDR2 sequences are SQVTM and ANQGSEA. The CDR3, as DNA: TGCAGCGTTGAGGGGGTTAGAACAGATACGCAGTATTTT. Translation: CSVEGVRTDTQYF.

This clonotype showed up many times. The gene calls are TRBV5-6 and TRBJ2-3; perhaps TRBD2 as D (7 bases). V was shortened by 0 bases and J by 2 bases, with 13 bases between the two germline ends. Germline lookup yields CDR1 SGHDT and CDR2 YYEEEE. The CDR3 extends over 16 amino acids. The CDR3 sequence is CASSLAGEGPTDTQYF. CDR3 bases: TGTGCCAGCAGCTTGGCAGGGGAGGGACCCACAGATACGCAGTATTTT.

This clonotype was counted at least ten times. The rearrangement joins TRBV20-1 to TRBJ2-7; 7 bases are a match to TRBD2. CDR1 is DFQATT, CDR2 SNEGSKA, per germline (reference sequence). This CDR3 comprises 15 residues. After removal of 3 bases from V and 4 bases from J, the junction contained 12 bases not matched to a gene. CDR3 DNA: TGCAGTGCTAGTGACAGAGGGCGGGAGATTTACGAGCAGTACTTC. This encodes CSASDRGREIYEQYF.

This chain links TRBV12-3 or TRBV12-4 with TRBJ2-7; 10 bases map to TRBD1. This CDR3 comprises 15 residues. The ends lost 5 bases at V and 5 bases at J; junction bases unmatched: 9. DNA for the CDR3: TGTGCCAGCAGTGCACGGACAGGGGGATCCGACGAGCAGTACTTC. It codes for CASSARTGGSDEQYF.

This clonotype has a handful of counts. The V call is TRBV7-6, the J call TRBJ2-4, with D unclear. Germline V CDR1 and CDR2: SGHVS, FNYEAQ. Trimming removed 5 bases at V and 6 bases at J, with 14 bases between. CDR3 length: 14 amino acids. The CDR3 sequence: CASSPPWAPNIQYF. The CDR3 DNA reads as TGTGCCAGCAGCCCCCCTTGGGCACCAAACATTCAGTACTTC.

V gene TRBV15 combines with J gene TRBJ2-5, with D perhaps assigned TRBD1 or TRBD2 (6 bases each). CDR1 and CDR2 from the germline V gene are LNHNV and YYDKDF (reference sequence). Between the trimmed V and J ends, which lost 5 bases and 4 bases, there was a span of 14 bases. The CDR3 is 14 amino acids. For the CDR3, the DNA is TGTGCCACCAGCGGATGGGGGGCTGGAGAGACCCAGTACTTC. Protein sequence: CATSGWGAGETQYF.

The rearrangement joins TRBV20-1 to TRBJ1-3; 10 bases are shared with TRBD1. The CDR3 has 14 residues. CDR1 is DFQATT, CDR2 SNEGSKA, per germline (reference sequence). V shed 4 bases and J 3 bases; nucleotides not matched to a gene: 3. CDR3 nucleotides: TGCAGTGCTACTGACAGGGGGCTTGGAAACACCATATATTTT. Encoded protein: CSATDRGLGNTIYF.

This clonotype showed up just a few times. The chain links TRBV12-3 or TRBV12-4 to TRBJ2-1; TRBD2 might be the D (5 bases). V gave up 7 bases and J gave up 5 bases, with 15 bases separating them. This CDR3 is built from 14 residues. CDR3 DNA sequence: TGTGCCAGCACCCTTGGACTGTCCGACAATGAGCAGTTCTTC. It is translated as CASTLGLSDNEQFF.

V gene TRBV14 combines with J gene TRBJ2-1; no clear D gene. Germline V CDR1 and CDR2: SGHDN, FVKESK. The germline V and J ends were trimmed by 4 bases and 1 base, with 8 bases remaining between them. The CDR3 extends over 14 amino acids. CDR3 nucleotide sequence: TGTGCCAGCAGCCGGACGGTTTCCTACAATGAGCAGTTCTTC. Amino acid sequence: CASSRTVSYNEQFF.

The chain employs TRBV6-1 and TRBJ1-5, with D unclear. Trimming took 7 bases from V and 7 from J, leaving 14 bases between them. This CDR3 is 13 amino acids long. The germline gives CDR1 MNHNS, CDR2 SASEGT. This chain's CDR3 is CASTPSHGQPQHF. The CDR3 DNA follows: TGTGCCAGCACCCCCTCCCACGGGCAGCCCCAGCATTTT.

Here the CDR3 DNA reads TGTGCCAGCAGTCGGTACTCAAGTTTCAATGAGCAGTTCTTC. This sequence encodes CASSRYSSFNEQFF. The rearrangement uses TRBV5-8 and TRBJ2-1; D gene uncertain. Germline V lookup: CDR1 SGHTS, CDR2 YDEGEE. V was shortened by 5 bases and J by 6 bases, with 15 bases between the two germline ends. This CDR3 is built from 14 residues. The variable domain in full, with the rest retrieved from reference TRBV5-8 and TRBJ2-1, is EAGVTQSPTHLIKTRGQQATLRCSPISGHTSVYWYQQALGLGLQFLLWYDEGEERNRGNFPPRFSGRQFPNYSSELNVNALELEDSALYLCASSRYSSFNEQFFGPGTRLTVL.

This clonotype was observed a handful of times. The chain joins TRBV5-1 to TRBJ1-1, with TRBD1 as a possible D gene (5 bases). V lost 4 bases and J 3 bases, leaving 13 bases between the germline ends. CDR1 and CDR2 (germline): SGHRS, YFSETQ. This CDR3 has 14 amino acids. CDR3 region: CASSVQARDTEAFF. The CDR3 DNA sequence: TGCGCCAGCAGCGTACAGGCCCGGGACACTGAAGCTTTCTTT.

The V gene is TRBV4-3, the J gene TRBJ2-3, with 8 bases aligning to TRBD1. Germline V gene data show CDR1 as LGHNA and CDR2 as YSLEER. This CDR3 region has 14 residues. V lost 0 bases and J lost 13; bases outside the gene matches: 9. CDR3: CASSQDTGGLKKYF. CDR3 nucleotides: TGCGCCAGCAGCCAAGACACAGGGGGATTGAAAAAGTATTTT.

This clonotype came up many times. The chain couples TRBV12-3 or TRBV12-4 to TRBJ2-7, with TRBD2 matching over 11 bases. CDR3 length equals 14 residues. Trimming took 10 bases from V and 2 from J; bases not matched to a gene: 7. In DNA, the CDR3 is TGTGCCACCAGCCTAGCGGGAGGAGCCTACGAGCAGTACTTC. Protein: CATSLAGGAYEQYF.

As concerns this clonotype: The final CDR3 position lacks the conserved phenylalanine or tryptophan, pointing to a likely read error. This chain joins TRBV29-1 and TRBJ1-1; D possibly corresponds to TRBD1 (5 bases). The CDR3 is 14 residues long. The germline CDR1 and CDR2 sequences are SQVTM and ANQGSEA. V was pared by 5 bases and J by 0 bases, with 13 bases between. The CDR3 DNA follows: TGCAGCGTTCGGGGGGGTGCCATGAACACTGAAGCTTTCTAT. Protein product: CSVRGGAMNTEAFY.

The V and J genes are TRBV14 and TRBJ2-1; TRBD2 agrees at 8 bases. Per germline, CDR1 SGHDN and CDR2 FVKESK. V gave up 1 base and J gave up 10 bases; unmatched junction bases: 3. The CDR3 contains 13 residues. The CDR3 region is CASSQGLAREQFF. The DNA of the CDR3 is TGTGCCAGCAGCCAAGGACTAGCGAGGGAGCAGTTCTTC.

There are a few counts of this clonotype. V is TRBV10-3 and J is TRBJ2-7, with 12 bases aligning to TRBD2. The CDR3 consists of 16 residues. Trimming removed 2 bases from V and 3 bases from J; junction bases left unmatched: 5. Germline V CDR1 and CDR2: ENHRY, SYGVKD. CDR3 region: CAISEGLAGYVYEQYF. CDR3 sequence (DNA): TGTGCCATCAGTGAGGGACTAGCGGGATACGTCTACGAGCAGTACTTC.

In this sample, this clonotype turned up many times. The chain recombines TRBV29-1 with TRBJ2-2; D gene uncertain. Trimming took off 5 bases at V and 7 bases at J, with 8 bases between the two ends. The CDR3 length is 11 residues. CDR1 SQVTM and CDR2 ANQGSEA come from the germline V gene. The CDR3 here is CSVRASGELFF. The CDR3 DNA reads TGCAGCGTTAGGGCCAGCGGGGAGCTGTTTTTT.